This T cell receptor beta chain came from a study of PD-L1 blockade in urothelial cancer. The J segment lost 14 bases and the V segment lost 2 bases, leaving 13 bases of the junction unmatched. Germline V CDR1 and CDR2: SGDLS, YYNGEE. There are 15 residues in the CDR3. PCRs each included synthetic TCR analog templates spiked in. Some clones are missing from TCRdb's copy, which holds only in-frame ones; the method was immunoSEQ multiplex PCR. The sample contains 84,000 or so clones, 85% of which appear only once. Sample time point: pretreatment peripheral blood. The chain uses TRBV9 and TRBJ2-3, with TRBD2 matching over 11 bases. This receptor was taken from a man aged 55 to 70 with urothelial cancer. Here the sequenced sample was PBMCs, taken around atezolizumab (anti-PD-L1) treatment. The CDR3 region is CASSVGETSGALRYF. For the CDR3, the DNA is TGTGCCAGCAGCGTTGGGGAGACTAGCGGGGCCTTGAGGTATTTT. The full variable domain, completed using reference TRBV9 and TRBJ2-3, is DSGVTQTPKHLITATGQRVTLRCSPRSGDLSVYWYQQSLDQGLQFLIQYYNGEERAKGNILERFSAQQFPDLHSELNLSSLELGDSALYFCASSVGETSGALRYFGPGTRLTVL.